This TCR beta chain was documented in a study of preoperative IRX-2 immunotherapy in early breast cancer. Regarding treatment: preoperative locoregional IRX-2 cytokine immunotherapy. Assay used: immunoSEQ multiplex PCR; TCRdb lists only in-frame clones, some missing. The table has 40,000 to 50,000 clones, 70% to 80% seen once. This specimen was tumor tissue, taken after IRX-2 immunotherapy. This receptor was identified in a human donor with breast cancer.

The CDR3 DNA sequence: TGTGCCAGCAGGATTACTGTAAGCTACGAGCAGTACTTC. Protein: CASRITVSYEQYF. The rearrangement links TRBV28 to TRBJ2-7; no reliable D call. There are 13 residues in the CDR3. Trimming shortened V by 6 bases and J by 3 bases, and 12 bases separated the two germline ends. The germline CDR1 and CDR2 sequences are MDHEN and SYDVKM. The whole variable domain, remainder taken from reference TRBV28 and TRBJ2-7, is DVKVTQSSRYLVKRTGEKVFLECVQDMDHENMFWYRQDPGLGLRLIYFSYDVKMKEKGDIPEGYSVSREKKERFSLILESASTNQTSMYLCASRITVSYEQYFGPGTRLTVT.